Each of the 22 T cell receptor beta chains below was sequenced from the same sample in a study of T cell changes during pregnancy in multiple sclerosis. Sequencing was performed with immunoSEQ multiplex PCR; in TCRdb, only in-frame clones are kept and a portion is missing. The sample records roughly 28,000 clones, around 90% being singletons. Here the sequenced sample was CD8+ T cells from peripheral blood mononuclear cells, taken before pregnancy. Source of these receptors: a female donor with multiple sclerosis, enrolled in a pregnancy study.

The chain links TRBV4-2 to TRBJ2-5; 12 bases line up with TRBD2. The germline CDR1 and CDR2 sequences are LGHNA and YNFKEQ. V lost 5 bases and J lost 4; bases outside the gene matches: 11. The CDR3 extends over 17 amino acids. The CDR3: CASSVELAGGPGETQYF. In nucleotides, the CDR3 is TGTGCCAGCAGCGTCGAGCTAGCGGGAGGGCCGGGAGAGACCCAGTACTTC.

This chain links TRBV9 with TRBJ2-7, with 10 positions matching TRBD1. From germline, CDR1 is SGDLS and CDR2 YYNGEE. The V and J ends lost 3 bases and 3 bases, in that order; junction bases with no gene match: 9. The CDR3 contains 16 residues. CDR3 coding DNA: TGTGCCAGCAGCGCCGCCGGGACAGGGGAGGGCTACGAGCAGTACTTC. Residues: CASSAAGTGEGYEQYF.

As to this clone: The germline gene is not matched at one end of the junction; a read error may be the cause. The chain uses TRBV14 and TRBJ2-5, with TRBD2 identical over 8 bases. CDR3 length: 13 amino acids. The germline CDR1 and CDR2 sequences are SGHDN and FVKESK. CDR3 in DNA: TGTGCCAGCAGACAAGCGGGAGAAGAGACCCAGTACTTC. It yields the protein CASRQAGEETQYF.

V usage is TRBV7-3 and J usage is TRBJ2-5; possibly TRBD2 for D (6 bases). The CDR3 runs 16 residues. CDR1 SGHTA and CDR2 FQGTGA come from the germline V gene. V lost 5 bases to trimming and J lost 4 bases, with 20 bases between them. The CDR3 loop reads CASSPVGGPLPETQYF. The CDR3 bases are TGTGCCAGCAGCCCCGTGGGGGGACCTCTTCCAGAGACCCAGTACTTC. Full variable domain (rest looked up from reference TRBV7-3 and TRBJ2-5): GAGVSQTPSNKVTEKGKYVELRCDPISGHTALYWYRQSLGQGPEFLIYFQGTGAADDSGLPNDRFFAVRPEGSVSTLKIQRTERGDSAVYLCASSPVGGPLPETQYFGPGTRLLVL.

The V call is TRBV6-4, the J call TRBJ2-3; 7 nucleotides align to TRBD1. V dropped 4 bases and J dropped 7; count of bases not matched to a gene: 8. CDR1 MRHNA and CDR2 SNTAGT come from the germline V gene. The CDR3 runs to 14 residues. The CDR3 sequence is CASSADREINTQYF. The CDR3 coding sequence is TGTGCCAGCAGTGCCGACAGGGAGATTAATACGCAGTATTTT.

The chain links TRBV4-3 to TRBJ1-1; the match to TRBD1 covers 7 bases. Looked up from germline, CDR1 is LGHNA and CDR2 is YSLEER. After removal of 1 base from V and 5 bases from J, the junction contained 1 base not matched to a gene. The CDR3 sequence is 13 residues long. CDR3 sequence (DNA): TGCGCCAGCAGCCAAGCACAGGGGACTGAAGCTTTCTTT. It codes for CASSQAQGTEAFF.

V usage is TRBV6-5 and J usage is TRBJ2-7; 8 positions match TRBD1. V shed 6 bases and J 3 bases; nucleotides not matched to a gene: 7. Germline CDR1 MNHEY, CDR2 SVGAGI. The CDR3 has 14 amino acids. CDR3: CASSPNRGFYEQYF. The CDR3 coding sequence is TGTGCCAGCAGCCCAAACAGGGGGTTCTACGAGCAGTACTTC.

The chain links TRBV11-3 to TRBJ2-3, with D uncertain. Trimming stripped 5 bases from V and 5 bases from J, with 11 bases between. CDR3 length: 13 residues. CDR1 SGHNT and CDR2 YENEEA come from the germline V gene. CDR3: CASSRLTGDTQYF. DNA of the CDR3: TGTGCCAGCAGCCGACTGACGGGAGATACGCAGTATTTT.

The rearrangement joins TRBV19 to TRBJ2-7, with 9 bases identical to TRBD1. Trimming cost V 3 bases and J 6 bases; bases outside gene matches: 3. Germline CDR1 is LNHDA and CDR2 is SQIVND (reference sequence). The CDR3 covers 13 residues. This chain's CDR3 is CASSITGGGEQYF. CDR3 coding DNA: TGTGCCAGTAGTATCACAGGGGGCGGCGAGCAGTACTTC. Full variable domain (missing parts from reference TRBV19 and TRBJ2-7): DGGITQSPKYLFRKEGQNVTLSCEQNLNHDAMYWYRQDPGQGLRLIYYSQIVNDFQKGDIAEGYSVSREKKESFPLTVTSAQKNPTAFYLCASSITGGGEQYFGPGTRLTVT.

The CDR3 protein is CSVDRGGEQYF. For the CDR3, the DNA is TGCAGCGTTGACAGGGGCGGAGAGCAGTACTTC. The chain combines TRBV29-1 with TRBJ2-7; TRBD1 might be the D (6 bases). CDR3 length: 11 residues. V was clipped by 3 bases and J by 7 bases, with 10 bases between them. Germline V gene lookup returns CDR1 SQVTM and CDR2 ANQGSEA.

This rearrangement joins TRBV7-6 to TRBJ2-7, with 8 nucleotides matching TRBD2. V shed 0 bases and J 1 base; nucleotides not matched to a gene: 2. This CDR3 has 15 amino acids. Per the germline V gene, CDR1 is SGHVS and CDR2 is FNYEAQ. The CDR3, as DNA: TGTGCCAGCAGCTTAGCAACTAGCGGTTCCTACGAGCAGTACTTC. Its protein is CASSLATSGSYEQYF.

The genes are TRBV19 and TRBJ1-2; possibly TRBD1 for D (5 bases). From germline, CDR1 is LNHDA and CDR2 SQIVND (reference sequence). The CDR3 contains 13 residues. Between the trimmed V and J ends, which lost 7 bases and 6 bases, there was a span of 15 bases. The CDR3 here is CASKRGSADGYTF. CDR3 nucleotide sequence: TGTGCCAGTAAGCGGGGCTCTGCGGATGGCTACACCTTC.

The CDR3 here is CARRWVRENNEQFF. In nucleotides, the CDR3 is TGTGCCAGACGTTGGGTTCGGGAGAACAATGAGCAGTTCTTC. The V call is TRBV27, the J call TRBJ2-1; a weak D match, TRBD2 (6 bases). With 9 bases removed from V and 5 bases from J, the gap between germline ends came to 17 bases. Per germline, CDR1 MNHEY and CDR2 SMNVEV (reference sequence). This CDR3 has 14 residues.

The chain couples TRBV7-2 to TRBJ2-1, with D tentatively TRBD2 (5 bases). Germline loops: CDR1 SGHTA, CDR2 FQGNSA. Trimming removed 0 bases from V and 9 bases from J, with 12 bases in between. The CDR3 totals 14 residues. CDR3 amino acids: CASSLAGTGTEQFF. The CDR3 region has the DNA TGTGCCAGCAGCTTAGCGGGTACGGGAACTGAGCAGTTCTTC.

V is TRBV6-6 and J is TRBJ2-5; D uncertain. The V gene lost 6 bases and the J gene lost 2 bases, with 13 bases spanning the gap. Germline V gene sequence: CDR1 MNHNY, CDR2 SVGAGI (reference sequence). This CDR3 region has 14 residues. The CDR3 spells CASSHSTVQETQYF. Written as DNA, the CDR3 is TGTGCCAGCAGCCATAGTACAGTACAAGAGACCCAGTACTTC.

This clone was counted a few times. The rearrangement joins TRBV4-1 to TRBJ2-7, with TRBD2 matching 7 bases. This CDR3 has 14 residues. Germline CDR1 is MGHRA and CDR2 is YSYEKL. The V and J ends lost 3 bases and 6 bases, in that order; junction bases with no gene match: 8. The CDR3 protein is CASSQVGGGTEQYF. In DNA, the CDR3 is TGCGCCAGCAGCCAGGTCGGGGGAGGGACCGAGCAGTACTTC.

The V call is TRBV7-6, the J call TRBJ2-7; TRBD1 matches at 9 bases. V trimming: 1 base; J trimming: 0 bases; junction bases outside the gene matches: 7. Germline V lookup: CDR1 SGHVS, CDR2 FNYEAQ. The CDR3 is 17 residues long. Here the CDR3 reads CASSLGIGDRASYEQYF. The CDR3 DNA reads TGTGCCAGCAGCTTAGGTATTGGGGACAGGGCCTCCTACGAGCAGTACTTC.

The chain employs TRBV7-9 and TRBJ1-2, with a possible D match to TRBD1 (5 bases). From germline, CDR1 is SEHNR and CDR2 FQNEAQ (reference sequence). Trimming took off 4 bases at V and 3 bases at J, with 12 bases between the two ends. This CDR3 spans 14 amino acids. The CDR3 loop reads CASSSPLGDYGYTF. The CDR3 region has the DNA TGTGCCAGCAGCTCACCATTAGGGGACTATGGCTACACCTTC.

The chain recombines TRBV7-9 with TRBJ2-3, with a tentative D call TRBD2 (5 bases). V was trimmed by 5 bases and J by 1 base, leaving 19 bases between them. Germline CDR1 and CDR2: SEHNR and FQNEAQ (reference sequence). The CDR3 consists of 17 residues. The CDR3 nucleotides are TGTGCCAGCAGCCCCTGGGGAGCCTCAACTGGCACAGATACGCAGTATTTT. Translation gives CASSPWGASTGTDTQYF.

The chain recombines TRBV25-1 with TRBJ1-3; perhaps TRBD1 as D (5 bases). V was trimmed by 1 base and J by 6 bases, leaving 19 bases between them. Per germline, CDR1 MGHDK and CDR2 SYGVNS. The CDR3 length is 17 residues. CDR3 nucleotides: TGTGCCAGCAGTGAATCAGGCAGGGTCGGTGGCGAAAACACCATATATTTT. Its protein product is CASSESGRVGGENTIYF.

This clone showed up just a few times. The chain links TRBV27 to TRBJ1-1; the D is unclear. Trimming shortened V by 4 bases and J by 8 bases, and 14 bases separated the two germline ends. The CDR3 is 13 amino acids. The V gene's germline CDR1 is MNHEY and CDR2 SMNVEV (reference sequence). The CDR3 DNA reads TGTGCCAGCAGTTCTTGGGCAGCCGTAGAAGCTTTCTTT. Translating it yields CASSSWAAVEAFF.

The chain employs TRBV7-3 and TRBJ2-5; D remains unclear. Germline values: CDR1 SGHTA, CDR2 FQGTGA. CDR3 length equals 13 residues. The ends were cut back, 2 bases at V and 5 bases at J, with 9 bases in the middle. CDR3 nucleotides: TGTGCCAGCAGCTTACTAGGATCGGAGACCCAGTACTTC. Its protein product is CASSLLGSETQYF.